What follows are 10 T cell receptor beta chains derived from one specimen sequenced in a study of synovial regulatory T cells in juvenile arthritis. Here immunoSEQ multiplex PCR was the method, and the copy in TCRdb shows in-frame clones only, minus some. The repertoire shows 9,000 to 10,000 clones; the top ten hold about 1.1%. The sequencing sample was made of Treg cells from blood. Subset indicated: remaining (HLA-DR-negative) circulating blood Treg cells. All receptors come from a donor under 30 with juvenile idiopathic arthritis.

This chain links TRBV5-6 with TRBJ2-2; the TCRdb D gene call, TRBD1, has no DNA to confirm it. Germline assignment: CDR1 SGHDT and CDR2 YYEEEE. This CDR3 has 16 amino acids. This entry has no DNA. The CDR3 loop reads CASSFLGQQFTGELFF.

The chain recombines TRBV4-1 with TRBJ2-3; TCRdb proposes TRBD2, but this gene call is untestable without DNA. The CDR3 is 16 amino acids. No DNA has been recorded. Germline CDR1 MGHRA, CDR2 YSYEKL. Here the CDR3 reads CASRGCGRFPRGTQYF.

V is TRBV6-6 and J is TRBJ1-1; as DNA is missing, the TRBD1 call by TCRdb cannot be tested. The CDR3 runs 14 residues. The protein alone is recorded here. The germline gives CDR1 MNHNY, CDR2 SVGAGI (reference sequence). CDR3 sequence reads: CASSPRGRRTEAFF.

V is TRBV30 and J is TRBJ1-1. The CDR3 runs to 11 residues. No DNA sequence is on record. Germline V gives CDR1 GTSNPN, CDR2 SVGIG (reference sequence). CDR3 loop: CAWSVHTEAFF.

CDR3 amino acids: CASSLESRVWKQYF. The chain uses TRBV5-6 and TRBJ2-7; with no DNA, the TCRdb D assignment of TRBD2 cannot be verified. The CDR3 loop spans 14 amino acids. A DNA sequence was not provided. Per germline, CDR1 SGHDT and CDR2 YYEEEE.

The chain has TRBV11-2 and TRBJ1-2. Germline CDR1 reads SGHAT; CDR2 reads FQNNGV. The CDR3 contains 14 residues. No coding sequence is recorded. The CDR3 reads CASSLASPVYGYTF.

The CDR3 protein is CASSPQGETQYF. The chain carries TRBV18 and TRBJ2-5; the D call from TCRdb, TRBD1, cannot be confirmed without DNA. The V gene's germline CDR1 is KGHSH and CDR2 LQKENI. This CDR3 spans 12 amino acids. Only the protein is available.

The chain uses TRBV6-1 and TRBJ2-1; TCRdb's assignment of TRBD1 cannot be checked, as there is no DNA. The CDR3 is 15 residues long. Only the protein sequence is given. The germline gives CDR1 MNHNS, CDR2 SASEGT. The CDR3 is CASSGRHGLYNEQFF.

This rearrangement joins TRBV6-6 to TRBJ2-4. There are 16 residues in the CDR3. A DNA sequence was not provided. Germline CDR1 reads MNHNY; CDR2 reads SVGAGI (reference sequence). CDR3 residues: CASSYSETLAKNIQYF.

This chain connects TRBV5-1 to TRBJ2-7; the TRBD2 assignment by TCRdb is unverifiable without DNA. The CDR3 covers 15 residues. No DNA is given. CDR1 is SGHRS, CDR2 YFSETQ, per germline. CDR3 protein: CASSSGGWGDHEQYF.